These 32 T cell receptor beta chains came from one sample sequenced in a study of neurological immune-mediated disorders. TCRdb ran MiXCR on the 5' RACE reads and lists one entry per CDR3 protein. The data contain roughly 48,000 distinct CDR3 sequences, roughly 13% of them seen just once; the ten biggest clones take up approximately 10%. The time point was: longitudinal time-point 3. Sample: PBMCs. The receptor source for this set is a male donor with HTLV-1-associated myelopathy (HAM/TSP).

This clonotype was seen at least ten times. The genes are TRBV10-2 and TRBJ1-4, with a possible D match to TRBD1 (5 bases). The V and J ends lost 4 bases and 7 bases respectively, with 13 bases between them. In germline, CDR1 is WSHSY, CDR2 SAAADI. CDR3 length: 14 residues. The CDR3, as DNA: TGCGCCAGCAGTGTCCTCATCGGGGGTGAAAAACTGTTTTTT. The encoded protein is CASSVLIGGEKLFF.

This clonotype was observed many times. The CDR3 bases are TGTGCCAGCGTCCTCGGGAGGGGGAAAGAGCAGTTCTTC. Its translation: CASVLGRGKEQFF. This chain links TRBV2 with TRBJ2-1, with 8 bases fitting TRBD2. CDR1 and CDR2 (germline): SNHLY, FYNNEI. This CDR3 is 13 amino acids long. Trimming took 8 bases from V and 10 from J; bases not matched to a gene: 10.

This clonotype occurred many times. V and J are TRBV4-3 and TRBJ1-2; D is unresolved. The CDR3 has 15 amino acids. Per the germline V gene, CDR1 is LGHNA and CDR2 is YSLEER. V was trimmed by 3 bases and J by 0 bases, leaving 11 bases between them. The CDR3 loop is CASSQEPGANYGYTF. The CDR3 coding sequence is TGCGCCAGCAGCCAGGAGCCCGGAGCTAACTATGGCTACACCTTC.

About this clonotype itself: A much larger clone sits a single nucleotide away, making a read error possible. This sequence joins TRBV10-1 and TRBJ1-4; 7 bases align to TRBD1. Unmatched junction bases numbered 4, after V lost 2 bases and J lost 7 bases. Germline CDR1 WNHNN, CDR2 SYGVQD (reference sequence). The CDR3 runs to 14 residues. The CDR3 protein is CASSERQGGEKLFF. CDR3 nucleotides: TGCGCCAGCAGTGAGCGGCAGGGGGGTGAAAAACTGTTTTTT.

This clonotype was recorded many times. The chain is built from TRBV7-2 and TRBJ1-4, with 9 nucleotides matching TRBD1. The CDR3 extends over 15 amino acids. V was pared by 4 bases and J by 8 bases, with 8 bases of the junction left unmatched. CDR1 is SGHTA and CDR2 is FQGNSA in the germline V gene. Here the CDR3 reads CASSSQTGGNEKLFF. CDR3 DNA: TGTGCCAGCAGCTCACAGACAGGGGGGAACGAAAAACTGTTTTTT.

The rearrangement uses TRBV7-3 and TRBJ2-5, with 8 bases lining up with TRBD2. From germline, CDR1 is SGHTA and CDR2 FQGTGA. The CDR3 extends over 13 amino acids. J gave up 5 bases and V 4 bases, and 3 bases lay outside the gene matches. The CDR3 reads CASSYTGGETQYF. In DNA, the CDR3 is TGTGCCAGCAGCTATACGGGGGGGGAGACCCAGTACTTC.

This clonotype was seen ten or more times. J is TRBJ2-7 and V is TRBV5-1; D remains ambiguous. Germline-derived CDR1 and CDR2 are SGHRS and YFSETQ. The V end lost 2 bases, the J end lost 6 bases, and 9 bases lay between the germline ends. The CDR3 loop spans 12 amino acids. The CDR3 sequence: CASSFTGGEQYF. The CDR3 DNA reads TGCGCCAGCAGCTTCACGGGTGGCGAGCAGTACTTC.

Ten or more counts support this clonotype. V gene TRBV12-3 or TRBV12-4 combines with J gene TRBJ2-7; D gene uncertain. The CDR3 has 11 amino acids. With 6 bases removed from V and 3 bases from J, the gap between germline ends came to 6 bases. The CDR3 nucleotides are TGTGCCAGCAGCTCGCGCTACGAGCAGTACTTC. Protein product: CASSSRYEQYF.

The sample holds many counts of this clonotype. The chain links TRBV7-2 to TRBJ2-5; D perhaps matches TRBD2 (6 bases). The CDR3 runs to 11 residues. Germline V gives CDR1 SGHTA, CDR2 FQGNSA. Trimming shortened V by 5 bases and J by 9 bases, and 10 bases separated the two germline ends. CDR3 coding DNA: TGTGCCAGCAGCACGACTAGTTCCCAGTACTTC. It is translated as CASSTTSSQYF.

This clonotype was observed many times. The CDR3 region is CASIEAGGRETQYF. In DNA, the CDR3 is TGTGCCAGCATAGAAGCGGGGGGCCGTGAGACCCAGTACTTC. This chain links TRBV3-1 with TRBJ2-5; 9 nucleotides line up with TRBD2. Per germline, CDR1 LGHDT and CDR2 YNNKEL (reference sequence). The CDR3 is 14 residues long. The trim removed 7 bases at V and 5 bases at J, leaving 8 bases unmatched.

Many counts were recorded for this clonotype. The chain carries TRBV11-2 and TRBJ2-5, with D possibly TRBD2 on 5 matching bases. CDR3 length: 16 amino acids. Germline V gives CDR1 SGHAT, CDR2 FQNNGV. Trimming left V 2 bases short and J 0 bases short, with 13 bases between. CDR3: CASSLLWRAHQETQYF. CDR3 coding DNA: TGTGCCAGCAGCTTACTGTGGCGGGCTCACCAAGAGACCCAGTACTTC.

This clonotype was observed once. This may be a read error: a much more frequent sequence differs by one nucleotide. The chain is built from TRBV5-1 and TRBJ2-5; a possible D gene is TRBD1 (6 bases). CDR3 length: 16 amino acids. Trimming cost V 1 base and J 3 bases, with 16 bases left between them. CDR1 is SGHRS, CDR2 YFSETQ, per germline. The CDR3 DNA sequence: TGCGCCAGCAGCTTGACCGAGGGGGAGTCGGAAGAGACCCAGTACTTC. Amino acid sequence: CASSLTEGESEETQYF.

The V gene is TRBV11-3, the J gene TRBJ2-1; D remains unclear. Germline V gives CDR1 SGHNT, CDR2 YENEEA. V lost 1 base and J 9 bases, leaving 10 bases between the germline ends. This CDR3 has 13 amino acids. The CDR3 spells CASSLGVAGEQFF. The CDR3 nucleotides read TGTGCCAGCAGCTTAGGAGTCGCCGGTGAGCAGTTCTTC.

This clonotype has a count of ten or more. The chain employs TRBV20-1 and TRBJ1-5; 10 bases align to TRBD1. CDR1 is DFQATT, CDR2 SNEGSKA, per germline (reference sequence). The length of the CDR3 is 17 residues. V trimming: 3 bases; J trimming: 6 bases; junction bases outside the gene matches: 14. CDR3: CSASHTSDRGFSQPQHF. Written as DNA, the CDR3 is TGCAGTGCTAGCCATACCTCGGACAGGGGGTTCTCTCAGCCCCAGCATTTT.

The sample holds one count of this clonotype. V usage is TRBV3-1 and J usage is TRBJ2-7, with 7 bases identical to TRBD1. Germline V gives CDR1 LGHDT, CDR2 YNNKEL (reference sequence). The CDR3 loop spans 12 amino acids. After removal of 10 bases from V and 1 base from J, the junction contained 4 bases not matched to a gene. CDR3: CATRDSSYEQYF. For the CDR3, the DNA is TGTGCCACCCGGGACAGTTCCTACGAGCAGTACTTC.

This clonotype was detected ten times or more. The chain is built from TRBV10-1 and TRBJ2-7, with D uncertain. The CDR3 spans 17 residues. Germline V gene lookup returns CDR1 WNHNN and CDR2 SYGVQD (reference sequence). The V end was cut by 4 bases, the J end by 3 bases, with 22 bases between. DNA for the CDR3: TGCGCCAGCAGTGCCGGCAGGAACGCATACAAAGACTACGAGCAGTACTTC. Translation gives CASSAGRNAYKDYEQYF.

This clonotype was seen at least ten times. The CDR3 here is CSLLETYGYTF. CDR3 sequence (DNA): TGCAGCTTACTCGAGACCTATGGCTACACCTTC. The gene calls are TRBV20-1 and TRBJ1-2; no clear D. Looked up from germline, CDR1 is DFQATT and CDR2 is SNEGSKA (reference sequence). The CDR3 is 11 amino acids.

This clonotype was seen a handful of times. The J gene is TRBJ2-6, the V gene TRBV7-6; tentative D call: TRBD2 (5 bases). Per germline, CDR1 SGHVS and CDR2 FNYEAQ. V was pared by 2 bases and J by 1 base, with 15 bases between. This CDR3 spans 18 amino acids. The CDR3 sequence: CASSLTRILGSGANVLTF. DNA for the CDR3: TGTGCCAGCAGCTTAACTAGGATCCTCGGGTCTGGGGCCAACGTCCTGACTTTC.

This clonotype has a handful of counts. The chain recombines TRBV18 with TRBJ1-5; perhaps TRBD1 as D (6 bases). CDR1 and CDR2 from the germline V gene are KGHSH and LQKENI. The CDR3 loop spans 17 amino acids. Trimming removed 3 bases at V and 6 bases at J, with 21 bases between. The CDR3 spells CASSPPGGQKGTQPQHF. CDR3 bases: TGTGCCAGCTCACCTCCCGGAGGACAGAAGGGGACTCAGCCCCAGCATTTT.

This clonotype was seen repeatedly, ten times or more. This chain links TRBV5-5 with TRBJ2-3; D might be TRBD2 (5 bases). V was clipped by 0 bases and J by 3 bases, with 11 bases between them. CDR3 size: 15 residues. Germline values: CDR1 SGHKS, CDR2 YYEKEE (reference sequence). This CDR3 reads CASSLGIASTDTQYF. The CDR3 DNA sequence: TGTGCCAGCAGCTTGGGGATAGCGTCGACAGATACGCAGTATTTT. The whole variable domain, filled in from reference TRBV5-5 and TRBJ2-3, reads DAGVTQSPTHLIKTRGQQVTLRCSPISGHKSVSWYQQVLGQGPQFIFQYYEKEERGRGNFPDRFSARQFPNYSSELNVNALLLGDSALYLCASSLGIASTDTQYFGPGTRLTVL.

This clonotype was observed at least ten times. The J gene is TRBJ2-1, the V gene TRBV11-1, with 7 bases fitting TRBD1. This CDR3 is built from 12 residues. Germline loops: CDR1 SGHAT, CDR2 FQDESV (reference sequence). V was clipped by 4 bases and J by 10 bases; unmatched bases: 4. CDR3 nucleotides: TGTGCCAGCAGCTCCGACAGGGAGGAGCAGTTCTTC. Translated, it gives CASSSDREEQFF.

This clonotype was found many times. This chain joins TRBV10-3 and TRBJ2-5, with 11 bases identical to TRBD2. This CDR3 is 15 amino acids long. J lost 2 bases, V lost 3 bases, and 2 bases had no gene match. The germline V gene has CDR1 ENHRY and CDR2 SYGVKD. DNA of the CDR3: TGTGCCATCAGTGACCCTAGCGGGGGGCAAGAGACCCAGTACTTC. Its protein product is CAISDPSGGQETQYF.

This clonotype showed up many times. This chain connects TRBV10-3 to TRBJ2-7; either TRBD1 or TRBD2 may fit D (5 bases each). The germline V gene encodes CDR1 ENHRY and CDR2 SYGVKD. V lost 2 bases to trimming and J lost 4 bases, with 15 bases between them. CDR3 length equals 15 residues. In DNA form, the CDR3 reads TGTGCCATCAGTGAGACGGGGCAGGCCCAATACGAGCAGTACTTC. Translation: CAISETGQAQYEQYF.

In this sample, this clonotype turned up many times. The chain uses TRBV5-1 and TRBJ1-1; D may be TRBD1 (5 bases). The CDR3 runs to 18 residues. Trimming cost V 1 base and J 0 bases, with 19 bases left between them. The germline V gene encodes CDR1 SGHRS and CDR2 YFSETQ. Written as DNA, the CDR3 is TGCGCCAGCAGCTTGCAAGCCGGGACTTCGAACCTGAACACTGAAGCTTTCTTT. It codes for CASSLQAGTSNLNTEAFF.

This chain joins TRBV6-5 and TRBJ2-2, with D unclear. The V end was cut by 3 bases, the J end by 1 base, with 12 bases between. The CDR3 totals 16 residues. CDR1 and CDR2 (germline): MNHEY, SVGAGI. CDR3 loop: CASSYGGRMNTGELFF. CDR3 bases: TGTGCCAGCAGTTATGGCGGAAGGATGAACACCGGGGAGCTGTTTTTT.

To note about this clonotype: Since a much larger clone is just one base distant, this may be a read error. V and J are TRBV6-2 or TRBV6-3 and TRBJ1-5; TRBD1 is a possible D gene (6 bases). The germline V gene has CDR1 MNHEY and CDR2 SVGEGT. The CDR3 covers 14 residues. The CDR3 DNA reads TGTGCCACCCGTGCTAGGGGGAGCAATCAGCCCCATCATTTT. Translation gives CATRARGSNQPHHF.

This clonotype has a count of ten or more. J is TRBJ2-7 and V is TRBV5-1; 8 positions agree with TRBD1. Germline V gene sequence: CDR1 SGHRS, CDR2 YFSETQ. The ends lost 4 bases at V and 5 bases at J; junction bases unmatched: 5. This CDR3 has 13 residues. The CDR3 sequence: CASSRDRSHEQYF. Written as DNA, the CDR3 is TGCGCCAGCAGCAGGGACAGGTCGCACGAGCAGTACTTC.

This clonotype was seen at least ten times. This chain joins TRBV20-1 and TRBJ2-5; D is undetermined. Germline CDR1 and CDR2: DFQATT and SNEGSKA (reference sequence). The CDR3 has 12 amino acids. The V end was cut by 4 bases, the J end by 4 bases, with 10 bases between. The CDR3 coding sequence is TGCAGTGCTATGCTAGGTCGAGAGACCCAGTACTTC. Translated: CSAMLGRETQYF.

Ten or more counts support this clonotype. CDR3: CSATVTGNGNTEAFF. The CDR3 DNA reads TGCAGTGCTACCGTTACAGGGAATGGGAACACTGAAGCTTTCTTT. The gene calls are TRBV20-1 and TRBJ1-1, with a possible D match to TRBD1 (6 bases). CDR3 length: 15 amino acids. V dropped 4 bases and J dropped 1 base, with 16 bases sitting between them. Germline V lookup: CDR1 DFQATT, CDR2 SNEGSKA (reference sequence).

In its sample, this clonotype was seen many times. This sequence joins TRBV5-5 and TRBJ2-2; TRBD1 matches at 8 bases. The CDR3 is 18 amino acids. The ends lost 3 bases at V and 3 bases at J; junction bases unmatched: 13. The germline CDR1 and CDR2 sequences are SGHKS and YYEKEE (reference sequence). CDR3 nucleotide sequence: TGTGCCAGCAGCTATCGCATCGGGTCAGGGGGCTACACCGGGGAGCTGTTTTTT. It yields the protein CASSYRIGSGGYTGELFF.

This clonotype appeared many times. V is TRBV5-1 and J is TRBJ2-5; D is unresolved. This CDR3 spans 14 amino acids. The germline CDR1 and CDR2 sequences are SGHRS and YFSETQ. V gave up 1 base and J gave up 2 bases, with 9 bases separating them. CDR3 amino acids: CASSLISRQETQYF. Written as DNA, the CDR3 is TGCGCCAGCAGCTTGATTAGCAGGCAAGAGACCCAGTACTTC.

J is TRBJ2-3 and V is TRBV7-9; D unclear. The V gene's germline CDR1 is SEHNR and CDR2 FQNEAQ (reference sequence). The V and J ends lost 0 bases and 6 bases respectively, with 10 bases between them. CDR3 length: 14 amino acids. The CDR3 coding sequence is TGTGCCAGCAGCTTAGCTGGGGAAGCGGATACGCAGTATTTT. It yields the protein CASSLAGEADTQYF.